The subject of this entry is one T cell receptor (beta chain). This entry belongs to a study of T cell responses to AZD1222 COVID-19 vaccine. Repertoires were generated with immunoSEQ multiplex PCR, while TCRdb's copy carries only in-frame clones and drops some. Of some 130,000 clones listed, under 95% are singletons. Germline CDR1 reads KGHSH; CDR2 reads LQKENI. V lost 1 base to trimming and J lost 0 bases, with 6 bases between them. The CDR3 has 14 residues. The receptor comes from an adult who received the AZD1222 COVID-19 vaccine. The chain uses TRBV18 and TRBJ1-1; D remains ambiguous. The material sequenced was peripheral blood, taken 28 days after the second AZD1222 dose. The DNA for the CDR3 is TGTGCCAGCTCACCACTTATTATGAACACTGAAGCTTTCTTT. It specifies CASSPLIMNTEAFF. The variable domain in full, completed from reference TRBV18 and TRBJ1-1, reads NAGVMQNPRHLVRRRGQEARLRCSPMKGHSHVYWYRQLPEEGLKFMVYLQKENIIDESGMPKERFSAEFPKEGPSILRIQQVVRGDSAAYFCASSPLIMNTEAFFGQGTRLTVV.